Following are 18 T cell receptor beta chains from one sample sequenced in a study of naive and memory T cell subsets. The beta constant-region primer was an equimolar mix of two oligonucleotides covering TRBC1 and TRBC2. TCRdb re-derived calls from the UMI-ligation and nested PCR reads in MiXCR, one entry per CDR3 protein. The repertoire holds about 85,000 distinct CDR3 sequences, about an eighth seen once, with 0.7% to 0.95% in the top ten. The sequenced sample was central memory CD4+ T cells from blood. These receptor sequences come from a human donor in good health.

This clonotype was seen a handful of times. The rearrangement links TRBV12-3 or TRBV12-4 to TRBJ1-2, with D hard to call. Trimming stripped 5 bases from V and 0 bases from J, with 10 bases between. CDR3 length equals 14 residues. The CDR3 coding sequence is TGTGCCAGCAGTCGATTCGGCGCTAACTATGGCTACACCTTC. Amino acid sequence: CASSRFGANYGYTF.

The rearrangement uses TRBV5-1 and TRBJ2-3; 7 bases are shared with TRBD1. Unmatched junction bases numbered 14, after V lost 10 bases and J lost 3 bases. The germline V gene encodes CDR1 SGHRS and CDR2 YFSETQ. CDR3 length equals 15 residues. The CDR3 DNA reads as TGCGCCGGGTCGCAGGGGGACCCCCTGACAGATACGCAGTATTTT. This translates into CAGSQGDPLTDTQYF.

The chain combines TRBV13 with TRBJ1-1; D possibly corresponds to TRBD1 (5 bases). The CDR3 spans 12 residues. Per germline, CDR1 PRHDT and CDR2 FYEKMQ (reference sequence). Trimming cost V 4 bases and J 10 bases, with 13 bases left between them. CDR3 region: CASSWGGLGAFF. In nucleotides, the CDR3 is TGTGCCAGCAGCTGGGGGGGGTTAGGAGCTTTCTTT.

This chain connects TRBV3-1 to TRBJ1-3; D gene unclear. Trimming stripped 0 bases from V and 0 bases from J, with 3 bases between. The V gene's germline CDR1 is LGHDT and CDR2 YNNKEL (reference sequence). The CDR3 has 14 residues. CDR3 sequence (DNA): TGTGCCAGCAGCCAAGACAACTCTGGAAACACCATATATTTT. Its translation: CASSQDNSGNTIYF.

The chain recombines TRBV20-1 with TRBJ2-1; 7 bases align to TRBD1. Looked up from germline, CDR1 is DFQATT and CDR2 is SNEGSKA (reference sequence). The CDR3 sequence is 14 residues long. The V gene end was trimmed by 6 bases and the J gene end by 5 bases; junction bases not matched to a gene: 10. This chain's CDR3 is CSAAVGTADNEQFF. CDR3 coding DNA: TGCAGTGCAGCAGTCGGGACAGCCGACAATGAGCAGTTCTTC.

This clonotype was found many times. The chain uses TRBV20-1 and TRBJ2-5, with D unclear. Per germline, CDR1 DFQATT and CDR2 SNEGSKA (reference sequence). CDR3 length: 11 amino acids. The V gene lost 5 bases and the J gene lost 2 bases, with 6 bases spanning the gap. CDR3 protein: CSAFAQETQYF. The DNA of the CDR3 is TGCAGTGCTTTTGCTCAAGAGACCCAGTACTTC.

This sequence joins TRBV20-1 and TRBJ1-1; D not resolved. The length of the CDR3 is 15 residues. V shed 6 bases and J shed 4 bases, with 21 bases lying between them. Germline lookup yields CDR1 DFQATT and CDR2 SNEGSKA (reference sequence). DNA for the CDR3: TGCAGTGCCCCTAAAACACGGATGGATGGCACTGAAGCTTTCTTT. Amino acids: CSAPKTRMDGTEAFF.

This clonotype occurred a few times. The V and J genes are TRBV2 and TRBJ2-5, with D perhaps matching TRBD1 (6 bases). V lost 5 bases and J lost 5, with 15 bases in between. In germline, CDR1 is SNHLY, CDR2 FYNNEI. The CDR3 contains 14 residues. The DNA of the CDR3 is TGTGCCAGCAGTATTGGACAGTTGGGGGAGACCCAGTACTTC. This sequence encodes CASSIGQLGETQYF.

The sample holds many counts of this clonotype. V is TRBV7-2 and J is TRBJ2-1; D may be TRBD1 (6 bases). Germline V gene lookup returns CDR1 SGHTA and CDR2 FQGNSA. The CDR3 spans 18 residues. Trimming pared 5 bases from V and 0 bases from J, leaving 20 bases between. The CDR3 region is CASSGKTGPTSSYNEQFF. Here the CDR3 DNA reads TGTGCCAGCAGCGGCAAGACAGGCCCAACGAGCTCCTACAATGAGCAGTTCTTC. Full variable domain (remainder filled in from reference TRBV7-2 and TRBJ2-1): GAGVSQSPSNKVTEKGKDVELRCDPISGHTALYWYRQSLGQGLEFLIYFQGNSAPDKSGLPSDRFSAERTGGSVSTLTIQRTQQEDSAVYLCASSGKTGPTSSYNEQFFGPGTRLTVL.

This clonotype was seen at least ten times. This chain connects TRBV7-2 to TRBJ2-1, with no clear D. Germline CDR1 and CDR2: SGHTA and FQGNSA. The CDR3 sequence is 12 residues long. With 0 bases removed from V and 8 bases from J, the gap between germline ends came to 5 bases. Written as DNA, the CDR3 is TGTGCCAGCAGCTTAGCGCTCTATGAGCAGTTCTTC. It specifies CASSLALYEQFF.

This clonotype has a handful of counts. The chain is built from TRBV28 and TRBJ2-5; a weak D match, TRBD2 (6 bases). V was clipped by 6 bases and J by 2 bases, with 13 bases between them. This CDR3 spans 14 amino acids. CDR1 MDHEN and CDR2 SYDVKM come from the germline V gene. CDR3 residues: CASRLTSTQETQYF. CDR3 nucleotide sequence: TGTGCCAGCAGACTAACTAGCACACAAGAGACCCAGTACTTC.

CDR3 sequence (DNA): TGTGCCAGCAGCTCTCTACCTAACCGGGACAGAAAAGAGACCCAGTACTTC. It encodes CASSSLPNRDRKETQYF. The gene calls are TRBV28 and TRBJ2-5; 7 bases agree with TRBD1. Losses at the gene ends were 6 bases for V and 3 bases for J; bases not matched to a gene: 16. Germline values: CDR1 MDHEN, CDR2 SYDVKM. The CDR3 has 17 residues.

This CDR3 is CSVGHSTEAFF. CDR3 nucleotide sequence: TGCAGCGTTGGACACTCGACTGAAGCTTTCTTT. The genes are TRBV29-1 and TRBJ1-1; D remains unclear. The CDR3 runs 11 residues. Trimming removed 4 bases at V and 5 bases at J, with 8 bases between. Germline V gene lookup returns CDR1 SQVTM and CDR2 ANQGSEA. Full variable domain (rest looked up from reference TRBV29-1 and TRBJ1-1): SAVISQKPSRDICQRGTSLTIQCQVDSQVTMMFWYRQQPGQSLTLIATANQGSEATYESGFVIDKFPISRPNLTFSTLTVSNMSPEDSSIYLCSVGHSTEAFFGQGTRLTVV.

This clonotype occurred a few times. The CDR3 loop reads CSALTSGIHTQYF. The DNA of the CDR3 is TGCAGTGCTTTGACTAGCGGTATTCATACGCAGTATTTT. The chain recombines TRBV20-1 with TRBJ2-3; 9 bases are a match to TRBD2. The CDR3 covers 13 residues. The V segment lost 5 bases and the J segment 7 bases; nucleotides outside the gene matches: 7. The germline V gene encodes CDR1 DFQATT and CDR2 SNEGSKA (reference sequence).

This clonotype was detected ten times or more. The gene calls are TRBV7-9 and TRBJ2-7, with D possibly TRBD1 on 6 matching bases. The V end was cut by 0 bases, the J end by 5 bases, with 11 bases between. CDR3 length: 14 residues. Germline CDR1 SEHNR, CDR2 FQNEAQ (reference sequence). The CDR3 loop reads CASSLARTDDEQYF. As DNA, the CDR3 is TGTGCCAGCAGCTTAGCTCGGACAGACGACGAGCAGTACTTC.

In this sample, this clonotype turned up a few times. The V gene is TRBV3-1, the J gene TRBJ1-3; 8 bases match TRBD1. V lost 1 base and J lost 7; bases outside the gene matches: 12. Looked up from germline, CDR1 is LGHDT and CDR2 is YNNKEL (reference sequence). CDR3 length equals 17 residues. CDR3 sequence: CASSQAPRLTGENTIYF. For the CDR3, the DNA is TGTGCCAGCAGCCAAGCCCCCCGATTGACAGGGGAGAACACCATATATTTT. The full variable domain, with the rest looked up from reference TRBV3-1 and TRBJ1-3, is DTAVSQTPKYLVTQMGNDKSIKCEQNLGHDTMYWYKQDSKKFLKIMFSYNNKELIINETVPNRFSPKSPDKAHLNLHINSLELGDSAVYFCASSQAPRLTGENTIYFGEGSWLTVV.

This clonotype was recorded many times. V gene TRBV29-1 combines with J gene TRBJ2-1; 11 bases are shared with TRBD2. The V segment lost 6 bases and the J segment 7 bases; nucleotides outside the gene matches: 8. The germline gives CDR1 SQVTM, CDR2 ANQGSEA. The CDR3 is 14 residues long. CDR3 sequence: CSVATSGRSNEQFF. The CDR3 nucleotides read TGCAGCGTCGCCACTAGCGGGAGAAGTAATGAGCAGTTCTTC.

This clonotype was observed at least ten times. V and J are TRBV4-2 and TRBJ2-6; a weak D match, TRBD1 (6 bases). The V end was cut by 3 bases, the J end by 4 bases, with 13 bases between. The CDR3 is 16 residues long. Germline-derived CDR1 and CDR2 are LGHNA and YNFKEQ. The CDR3 sequence is CASSQKQGAGANVLTF. CDR3 in DNA: TGTGCCAGCAGCCAGAAACAGGGTGCCGGGGCCAACGTCCTGACTTTC.